The clone carrying this T cell receptor (beta chain) occurred a few times. Its cognate antigen is unknown. With a much larger clone just one base away, this may be a read error. Additional DNA sequences in this sample encode the identical CDR3. In the original analysis: Built for papillary thyroid cancer, a distant-metastasis classifier drew on CDR3 differences across clinicopathological groups. TCRdb re-processed the PCR reads through MiXCR. For this entry, the V and J calls and clone size follow TCRdb and not the study's own pipeline. The sample lists 36,000 or so clones, roughly a third seen once, with roughly 15% in the top ten. Trimming removed 2 bases at V and 5 bases at J, with 15 bases between. This CDR3 has 14 residues. Germline CDR1 DFQATT, CDR2 SNEGSKA (reference sequence). The sample is drawn from a study of metastatic and nonmetastatic thyroid tumors. Study-wide background: Patients with malignant and benign thyroid disease provided blood and tumor or nodule tissue, whose repertoires were compared. Whole-study findings and limits: Across blood and tumor, TCR beta diversity in malignant thyroid tumors was reportedly significantly higher than in benign nodules.

Treatment of any kind had been given to no patient before thyroid surgery. The TCR sequence derives from a female donor with papillary thyroid cancer or a benign thyroid nodule (not recorded which). Some clones in this sample may be carry-over from other donors' samples. The chain employs TRBV20-1 and TRBJ1-2; maybe TRBD1 (6 bases). Specimen: tumor tissue. DNA for the CDR3: TGCAGTGCTAGATTCGCAGGGGATGCATATGGCTACACCTTC. Translation gives CSARFAGDAYGYTF.